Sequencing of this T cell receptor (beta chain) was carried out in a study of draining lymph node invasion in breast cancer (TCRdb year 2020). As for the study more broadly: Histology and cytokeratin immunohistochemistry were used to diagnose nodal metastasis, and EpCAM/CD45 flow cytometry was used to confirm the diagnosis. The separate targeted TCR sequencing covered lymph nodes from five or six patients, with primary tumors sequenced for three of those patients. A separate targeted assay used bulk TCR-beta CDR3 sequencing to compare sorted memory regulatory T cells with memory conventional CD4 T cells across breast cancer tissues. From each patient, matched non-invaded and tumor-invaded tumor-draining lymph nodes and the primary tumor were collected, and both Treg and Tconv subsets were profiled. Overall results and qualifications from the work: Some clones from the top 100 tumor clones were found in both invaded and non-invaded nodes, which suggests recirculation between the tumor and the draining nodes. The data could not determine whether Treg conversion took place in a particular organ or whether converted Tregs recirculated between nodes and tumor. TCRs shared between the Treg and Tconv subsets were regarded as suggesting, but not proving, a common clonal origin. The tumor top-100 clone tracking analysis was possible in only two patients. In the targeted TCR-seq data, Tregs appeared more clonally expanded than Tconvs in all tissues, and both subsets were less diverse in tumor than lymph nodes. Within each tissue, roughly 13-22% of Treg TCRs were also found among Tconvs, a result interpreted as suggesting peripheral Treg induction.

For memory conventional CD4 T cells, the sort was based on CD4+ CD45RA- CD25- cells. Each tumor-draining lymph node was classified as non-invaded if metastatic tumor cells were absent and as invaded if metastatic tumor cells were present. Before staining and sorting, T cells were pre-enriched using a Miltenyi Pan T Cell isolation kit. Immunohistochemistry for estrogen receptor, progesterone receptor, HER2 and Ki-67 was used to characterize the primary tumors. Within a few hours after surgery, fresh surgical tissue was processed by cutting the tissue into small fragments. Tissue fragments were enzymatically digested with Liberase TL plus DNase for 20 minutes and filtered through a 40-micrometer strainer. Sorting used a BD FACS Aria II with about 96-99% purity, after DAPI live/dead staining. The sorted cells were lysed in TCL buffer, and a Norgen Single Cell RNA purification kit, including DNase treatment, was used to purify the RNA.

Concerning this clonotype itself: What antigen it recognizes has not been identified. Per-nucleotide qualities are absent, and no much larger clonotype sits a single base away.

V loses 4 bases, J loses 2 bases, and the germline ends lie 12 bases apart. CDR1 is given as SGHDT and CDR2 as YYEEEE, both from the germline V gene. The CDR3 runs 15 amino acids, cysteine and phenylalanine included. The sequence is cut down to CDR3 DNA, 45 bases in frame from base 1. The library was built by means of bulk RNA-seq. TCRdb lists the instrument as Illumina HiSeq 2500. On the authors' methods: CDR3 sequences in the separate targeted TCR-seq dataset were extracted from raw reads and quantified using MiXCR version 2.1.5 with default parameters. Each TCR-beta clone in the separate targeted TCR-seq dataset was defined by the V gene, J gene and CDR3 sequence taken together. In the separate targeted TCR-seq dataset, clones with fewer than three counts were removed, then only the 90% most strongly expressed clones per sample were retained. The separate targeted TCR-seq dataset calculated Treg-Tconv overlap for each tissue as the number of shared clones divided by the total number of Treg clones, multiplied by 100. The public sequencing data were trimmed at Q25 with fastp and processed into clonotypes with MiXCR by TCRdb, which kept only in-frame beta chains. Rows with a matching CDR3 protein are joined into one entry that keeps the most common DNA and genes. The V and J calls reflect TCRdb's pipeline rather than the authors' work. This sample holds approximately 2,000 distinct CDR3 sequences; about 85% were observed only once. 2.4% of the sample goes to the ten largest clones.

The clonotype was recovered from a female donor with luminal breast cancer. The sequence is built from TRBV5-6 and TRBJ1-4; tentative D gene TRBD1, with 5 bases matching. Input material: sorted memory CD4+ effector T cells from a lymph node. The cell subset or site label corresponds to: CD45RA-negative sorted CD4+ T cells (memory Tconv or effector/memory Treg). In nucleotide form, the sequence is TGTGCCAGCAGCCGGGATGGGGGGACTAATGAAAAACTGTTTTTT. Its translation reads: CASSRDGGTNEKLFF. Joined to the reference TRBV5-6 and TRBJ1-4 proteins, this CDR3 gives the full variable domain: DAGVTQSPTHLIKTRGQQVTLRCSPKSGHDTVSWYQQALGQGPQFIFQYYEEEERQRGNFPDRFSGHQFPNYSSELNVNALLLGDSALYLCASSRDGGTNEKLFFGSGTQLSVL.